The following is a TCR beta chain sequence with its context. The antigen is undetermined. The CDR3 end lies 3 residues beyond the end of the read and is filled in from the germline J gene. V lost 6 bases to trimming and J lost 7 bases; unmatched junction nucleotides: 5. The CDR3 contains 15 residues. Germline assignment: CDR1 KGHDR and CDR2 SFDVKD. This record comes from a study of T cells in women clearing cervical HPV infection. General study points: CIN3+ cases had significantly higher TCR repertoire richness than controls, but evenness did not differ. Controls had more TRBV6-7 (0.16%) than cases (roughly 0.11%).

TCR beta CDR3 amplified by multiplex PCR from roughly 1,300 ng genomic DNA. The table came from immunoSEQ multiplex PCR; TCRdb's copy has only in-frame clones and leaves some out. The repertoire table contains around 31,000 clones. The chain links TRBV24-1 to TRBJ2-1; TRBD2 agrees at 13 bases. This clonotype was sampled from a woman between 18 and 69 years old with a cervical HPV16 infection that either progressed to CIN3+ or cleared (not recorded which). The material sequenced was blood buffy coat. The DNA read from the CDR3 is TGTGCCACCAGTCAGACACTAGCGGGGGGGAATGAG. This codes for CATSQTLAGGNE. The CDR3 in full is CATSQTLAGGNEQFF.